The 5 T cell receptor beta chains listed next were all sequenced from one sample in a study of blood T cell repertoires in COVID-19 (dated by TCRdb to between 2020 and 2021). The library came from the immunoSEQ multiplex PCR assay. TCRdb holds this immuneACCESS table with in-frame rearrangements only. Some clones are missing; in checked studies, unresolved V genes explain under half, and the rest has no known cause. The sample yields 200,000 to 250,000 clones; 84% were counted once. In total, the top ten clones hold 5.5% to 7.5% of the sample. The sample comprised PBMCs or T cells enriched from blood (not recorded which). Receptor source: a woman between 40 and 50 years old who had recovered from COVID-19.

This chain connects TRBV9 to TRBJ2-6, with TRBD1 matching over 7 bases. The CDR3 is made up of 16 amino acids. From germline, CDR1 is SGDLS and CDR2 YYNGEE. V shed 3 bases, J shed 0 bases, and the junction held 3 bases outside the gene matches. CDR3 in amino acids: CASSATGASGANVLTF. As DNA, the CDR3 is TGTGCCAGCAGCGCCACAGGGGCCTCTGGGGCCAACGTCCTGACTTTC.

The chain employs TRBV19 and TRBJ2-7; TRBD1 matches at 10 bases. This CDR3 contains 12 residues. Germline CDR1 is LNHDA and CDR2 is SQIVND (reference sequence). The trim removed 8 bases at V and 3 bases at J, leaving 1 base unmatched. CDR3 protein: CASGDRGYEQYF. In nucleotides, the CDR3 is TGTGCCAGTGGGGACAGGGGCTACGAGCAGTACTTC.

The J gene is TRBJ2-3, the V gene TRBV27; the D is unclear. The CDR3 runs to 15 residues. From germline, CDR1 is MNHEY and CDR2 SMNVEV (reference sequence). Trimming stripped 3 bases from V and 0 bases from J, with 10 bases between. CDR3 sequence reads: CASSLLRPSTDTQYF. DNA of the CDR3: TGTGCCAGCAGTTTGTTGCGTCCTAGCACAGATACGCAGTATTTT.

This chain's CDR3 is CASSRGQGETQYF. For the CDR3, the DNA is TGTGCCAGCAGCCGTGGACAGGGAGAGACCCAGTACTTC. V is TRBV16 and J is TRBJ2-5, with TRBD1 matching over 8 bases. This CDR3 spans 13 amino acids. The germline CDR1 and CDR2 sequences are KGHSY and FQNENV. The ends lost 4 bases at V and 4 bases at J; junction bases unmatched: 2.

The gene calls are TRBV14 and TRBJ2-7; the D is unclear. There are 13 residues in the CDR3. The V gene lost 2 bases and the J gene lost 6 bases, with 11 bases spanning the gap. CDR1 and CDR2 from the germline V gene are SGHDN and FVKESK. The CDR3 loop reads CASSQQLTGEQYV. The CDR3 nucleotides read TGTGCCAGCAGCCAACAACTGACTGGCGAGCAGTACGTC.